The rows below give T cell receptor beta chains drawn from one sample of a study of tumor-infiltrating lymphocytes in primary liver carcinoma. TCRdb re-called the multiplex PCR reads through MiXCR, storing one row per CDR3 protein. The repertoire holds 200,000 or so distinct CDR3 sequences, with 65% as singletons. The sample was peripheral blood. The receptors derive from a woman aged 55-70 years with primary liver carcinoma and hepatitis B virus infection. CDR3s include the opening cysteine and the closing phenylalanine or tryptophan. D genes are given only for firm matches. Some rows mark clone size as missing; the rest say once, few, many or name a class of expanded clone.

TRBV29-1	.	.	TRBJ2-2	CSAGRTYTGELFF	TGCAGCGCTGGGCGTACGTACACCGGGGAGCTGTTTTTT
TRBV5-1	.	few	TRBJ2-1	CASSLFPMGPDDEQFF	TGCGCCAGCAGCTTGTTCCCAATGGGACCGGACGATGAGCAGTTCTTC
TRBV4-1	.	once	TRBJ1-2	CASSQVMSNSGYTF	TGCGCCAGCAGCCAAGTGATGTCGAACTCTGGCTACACCTTC
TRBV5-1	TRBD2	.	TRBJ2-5	CASSGGGGRETQYF	TGCGCCAGCAGCGGGGGCGGGGGGCGAGAGACCCAGTACTTC
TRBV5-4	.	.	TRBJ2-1	CASGDDTYNEQFF	TGTGCCAGCGGCGACGACACATACAATGAGCAGTTCTTC
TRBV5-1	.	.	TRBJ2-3	CASSLSEPTDTQYF	TGCGCCAGCAGCTTGTCGGAGCCCACAGATACGCAGTATTTT
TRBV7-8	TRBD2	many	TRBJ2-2	CASSSLAGGTTGELFF	TGTGCCAGCAGCTCCTTAGCGGGAGGGACCACCGGGGAGCTGTTTTTT
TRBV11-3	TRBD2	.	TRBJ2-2	CPSSPGLRFTGELFF	TGTCCCAGTAGCCCGGGACTAAGGTTCACCGGGGAGCTGTTTTTT
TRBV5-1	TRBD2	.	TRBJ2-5	CASSLVTTSGETQYF	TGCGCCAGCAGCTTGGTCACGACTAGCGGAGAGACCCAGTACTTC
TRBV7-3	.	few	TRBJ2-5	CASSLGRGETQYF	TGTGCCAGCAGTCTAGGCAGGGGTGAGACCCAGTACTTC
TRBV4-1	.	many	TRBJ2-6	CASSQEKGNSGANVLTF	TGCGCCAGCAGCCAAGAAAAGGGAAACTCTGGGGCCAACGTCCTGACTTTC